This TCR beta chain was documented in a study of blood T cell repertoires in COVID-19. In the study overall: Specimens from acute and convalescent COVID-19 originated in the United States, Italy and Spain. PBMCs, B-cell-depleted T cells, or T cells were the source of the cDNA or gDNA that made up the material.

Original processing methods: For nucleated cells, counts were estimated from reference gene primer amplification. The repertoire was sequenced with immunoSEQ multiplex PCR; TCRdb's copy has only in-frame clones and lacks some. V, J and clone size were drawn from that table, and D and trimming were deduced from the DNA. The data hold about 100,000 clones, with under 80% observed a single time. The CDR3 spans 15 residues. Per the germline V gene, CDR1 is SGHRS and CDR2 is YFSETQ. V lost 3 bases to trimming and J lost 4 bases; unmatched junction nucleotides: 8. The receptor was derived from a man between 70 and 80 years old with active or convalescent COVID-19. The rearrangement joins TRBV5-1 to TRBJ2-7, with 9 bases that match TRBD1. The sequenced sample was peripheral blood. This chain's CDR3 is CASSSIPGQGYEQYF. DNA of the CDR3: TGCGCCAGCAGCTCGATACCGGGACAGGGTTACGAGCAGTACTTC.